One T cell receptor beta chain is described in this entry. This entry is derived from a study of blood T cell repertoires in COVID-19. Trimming at V came to 0 bases and at J to 6 bases, leaving 10 bases not matched to a gene. Germline V gives CDR1 SGHTS, CDR2 YDEGEE. The CDR3 has 17 residues. Method: immunoSEQ multiplex PCR; TCRdb's copy keeps in-frame clones and lacks some. The table lists 270,000 or so clones, 65% to 90% of them singletons. This sequence originates from a human donor in a cohort sampled during active COVID-19. The V call is TRBV5-8, the J call TRBJ1-5, with TRBD1 matching 9 bases. Input material: peripheral blood. CDR3 in amino acids: CASSLDFGTGNGQPQHF. CDR3 nucleotide sequence: TGTGCCAGCAGCTTGGATTTTGGGACAGGGAATGGTCAGCCCCAGCATTTT.